Presented here are 20 T cell receptor beta chains from one specimen sequenced in a study of sequential checkpoint blockade in melanoma. The treatment here: randomized to nivolumab then ipilimumab (arm A) or the reverse (arm B). Profiling relied on immunoSEQ multiplex PCR, and the TCRdb table lists in-frame clones only, not all of them. Of 9,500 to 15,000 clones in the sample, approximately 80% were seen once. Sequenced here: CD8+ T cells sorted from blood (inferred from file names), sampled from a patient given nivolumab and ipilimumab in sequence. The receptors shown here come from a human donor with melanoma.

This clone was recorded only once. This chain connects TRBV7-9 to TRBJ1-4; 8 positions agree with TRBD1. CDR3 size: 14 residues. Germline assignment: CDR1 SEHNR and CDR2 FQNEAQ (reference sequence). The ends lost 5 bases at V and 8 bases at J; junction bases unmatched: 7. CDR3 residues: CASSADRVEEKLFF. In DNA, the CDR3 is TGTGCCAGCAGCGCGGACAGGGTGGAGGAAAAACTGTTTTTT.

The table lists this clone with a few counts. The chain couples TRBV6-5 to TRBJ2-5, with D hard to call. From germline, CDR1 is MNHEY and CDR2 SVGAGI. This CDR3 region has 12 residues. Trimming left V 2 bases short and J 4 bases short, with 5 bases between. Here the CDR3 DNA reads TGTGCCAGCAGTTACGGCGGAGAGACCCAGTACTTC. As protein: CASSYGGETQYF.

V and J are TRBV5-6 and TRBJ2-3; D call uncertain. V was shortened by 1 base and J by 2 bases, with 5 bases between the two germline ends. The CDR3 is 13 amino acids. Germline lookup yields CDR1 SGHDT and CDR2 YYEEEE. CDR3 sequence reads: CASSLPSTDTQYF. The CDR3 DNA sequence: TGTGCCAGCAGCTTGCCCTCCACAGATACGCAGTATTTT.

This clone was seen a handful of times. The chain uses TRBV11-2 and TRBJ2-7; D not resolved. This CDR3 region has 14 residues. Germline loops: CDR1 SGHAT, CDR2 FQNNGV. The V end lost 7 bases, the J end lost 1 base, and 14 bases lay between the germline ends. The CDR3: CASNSLQASYEQYF. In nucleotides, the CDR3 is TGTGCCAGCAACTCGCTGCAGGCGTCCTACGAGCAGTACTTC.

This clone was recorded only once. J is TRBJ2-5 and V is TRBV5-6; D is perhaps TRBD2 (5 bases). The CDR3 has 12 amino acids. V was cut by 3 bases and J by 9 bases, with 12 bases left in between. Germline V gives CDR1 SGHDT, CDR2 YYEEEE. CDR3 residues: CASSSISRAQYF. The CDR3 bases are TGTGCCAGCAGCTCCATCTCGCGGGCCCAGTACTTC.

This sequence joins TRBV7-2 and TRBJ2-7; TRBD1 agrees at 8 bases. This CDR3 contains 19 residues. The trim removed 0 bases at V and 1 base at J, leaving 14 bases unmatched. The germline CDR1 and CDR2 sequences are SGHTA and FQGNSA. The CDR3 coding sequence is TGTGCCAGCAGCTTAGCGCTAGTTGGACAGGGATCTCCGTCCTACGAGCAGTACTTC. It encodes CASSLALVGQGSPSYEQYF.

The chain links TRBV27 to TRBJ1-1; no definite D call. Germline CDR1 and CDR2: MNHEY and SMNVEV (reference sequence). The CDR3 length is 14 residues. Trimming shortened V by 6 bases and J by 2 bases, and 13 bases separated the two germline ends. This chain's CDR3 is CASSHGQVNTEAFF. In DNA form, the CDR3 reads TGTGCCAGCAGCCATGGGCAGGTTAACACTGAAGCTTTCTTT.

The chain combines TRBV7-2 with TRBJ1-2; D unresolved. Trimming left V 5 bases short and J 4 bases short, with 11 bases between. CDR1 SGHTA and CDR2 FQGNSA come from the germline V gene. This CDR3 comprises 13 residues. CDR3 DNA sequence: TGTGCCAGCAGCCCAGGCTGGGTCTATGGCTACACCTTC. Its protein is CASSPGWVYGYTF.

This clone was seen a few times. This sequence joins TRBV28 and TRBJ1-2, with D unclear. CDR3 length equals 12 residues. The V gene's germline CDR1 is MDHEN and CDR2 SYDVKM. Trimming pared 3 bases from V and 3 bases from J, leaving 5 bases between. The CDR3 reads CASSFYDYGYTF. CDR3 DNA: TGTGCCAGCAGTTTCTACGACTATGGCTACACCTTC.

The chain joins TRBV27 to TRBJ2-3, with 12 bases lining up with TRBD2. V was clipped by 2 bases and J by 0 bases; unmatched bases: 6. Germline loops: CDR1 MNHEY, CDR2 SMNVEV (reference sequence). The CDR3 covers 18 residues. Here the CDR3 DNA reads TGTGCCAGCAGTTTAGTTTCCGGGACTAGCGGGAGCACAGATACGCAGTATTTT. Encoded protein: CASSLVSGTSGSTDTQYF.

This chain connects TRBV9 to TRBJ2-3; weak D call: TRBD2 (7 bases). In germline, CDR1 is SGDLS, CDR2 YYNGEE. CDR3 size: 15 residues. V lost 0 bases and J lost 4, with 12 bases in between. The CDR3 nucleotides are TGTGCCAGCAGCGTAGAAGGGGGAGGGCCAGATACGCAGTATTTT. It codes for CASSVEGGGPDTQYF.

The chain combines TRBV9 with TRBJ2-1; tentative D call: TRBD2 (6 bases). Germline CDR1 and CDR2: SGDLS and YYNGEE. The CDR3 loop spans 16 amino acids. Trimming shortened V by 4 bases and J by 6 bases, and 20 bases separated the two germline ends. In DNA, the CDR3 is TGTGCCAGCAGCCTCAGGCCGCTAGCGACCGGCAATGAGCAGTTCTTC. This encodes CASSLRPLATGNEQFF.

This clone was seen just once. J is TRBJ2-7 and V is TRBV2, with 7 positions matching TRBD2. The CDR3 runs 14 residues. V was clipped by 8 bases and J by 2 bases; unmatched bases: 9. CDR1 and CDR2 (germline): SNHLY, FYNNEI. The CDR3 sequence: CASSLGGAAYEQYF. Here the CDR3 DNA reads TGTGCCAGCTCCCTGGGAGGGGCGGCCTACGAGCAGTACTTC.

This sequence joins TRBV27 and TRBJ2-5, with a possible D match to TRBD1 (5 bases). CDR3 length equals 13 residues. Trimming pared 2 bases from V and 2 bases from J, leaving 6 bases between. CDR1 and CDR2 (germline): MNHEY, SMNVEV (reference sequence). The CDR3 here is CASSLRTQETQYF. CDR3 coding DNA: TGTGCCAGCAGTTTAAGGACACAAGAGACCCAGTACTTC.

The chain links TRBV23-1 to TRBJ1-2; TRBD1 aligns across 8 bases. TRBV23-1 is an open reading frame whose function is uncertain. Unmatched junction bases numbered 3, after V lost 2 bases and J lost 4 bases. CDR3 length: 14 amino acids. Written as DNA, the CDR3 is TGCGCCAGCAGTCAAACCGACAGGGGCTATGGCTACACCTTC. It encodes CASSQTDRGYGYTF.

The chain couples TRBV6-5 to TRBJ2-7, with 7 bases matching TRBD1. V shed 5 bases, J shed 6 bases, and the junction held 7 bases outside the gene matches. Germline V gene sequence: CDR1 MNHEY, CDR2 SVGAGI. This CDR3 spans 13 amino acids. The CDR3 sequence is CASSPIQGLEQYF. The CDR3 bases are TGTGCCAGCAGTCCCATACAGGGGCTCGAGCAGTACTTC.

This chain joins TRBV7-8 and TRBJ2-5; D remains unclear. V was trimmed by 7 bases and J by 2 bases, leaving 17 bases between them. CDR1 and CDR2 (germline): SGHVS, FQNEAQ. The CDR3 runs to 15 residues. The CDR3 DNA sequence: TGTGCCAGCACCCCTTGGCGGCTAATGCAAGAGACCCAGTACTTC. It yields the protein CASTPWRLMQETQYF.

This chain links TRBV29-1 with TRBJ2-1; 14 positions agree with TRBD2. The CDR3 loop spans 15 amino acids. The junction had 7 bases not matched to a gene; V was cut back by 5 bases and J by 7 bases. Germline assignment: CDR1 SQVTM and CDR2 ANQGSEA. CDR3 bases: TGCAGCGTTCAGGGACTAGCGGGAGCGAGGAATGAGCAGTTCTTC. It translates to CSVQGLAGARNEQFF.

This chain joins TRBV29-1 and TRBJ1-5, with unresolved D. V was clipped by 4 bases and J by 3 bases, with 10 bases between them. This CDR3 is built from 13 residues. Germline V gene data show CDR1 as SQVTM and CDR2 as ANQGSEA. The CDR3 DNA is TGCAGCGTTGGCGAGGATTTCAATCAGCCCCAGCATTTT. Amino acid sequence: CSVGEDFNQPQHF.

The chain couples TRBV5-1 to TRBJ1-5, with 7 bases that match TRBD1. Germline values: CDR1 SGHRS, CDR2 YFSETQ. This CDR3 is 15 amino acids long. V lost 0 bases and J lost 3; bases outside the gene matches: 3. This CDR3 is CASSLGQGDNQPQHF. In DNA form, the CDR3 reads TGCGCCAGCAGCTTGGGGCAGGGGGACAATCAGCCCCAGCATTTT.